This T cell receptor beta chain appears in the sequencing data of a study of blood T cells in healthy people across ages. Whole-study results and caveats: Older age went with lower TCR beta diversity per million T cells, in a roughly linear way.

For this clonotype: Its antigen remains unknown.

In each sample, at least 7 million PBMCs were isolated. The CDR3 runs 15 residues. Trimming cost V 1 base and J 6 bases, with 17 bases left between them. The germline V gene encodes CDR1 DFQATT and CDR2 SNEGSKA (reference sequence). A second roughly 6 to 11 cycle PCR used barcoded and J-beta primers. TCRdb reprocessed the 5' RACE reads via MiXCR and lists one record per CDR3 protein. Here the sample spans 1.4 million or so distinct CDR3 sequences, approximately 43% being singletons. The V call is TRBV20-1, the J call TRBJ2-3; TRBD2 might be the D (6 bases). This receptor was taken from a woman aged 18-35 years in good health. Sequencing used blood. The CDR3 region has the DNA TGCAGTGCTAGAGGCGGGGTAGCAGGGTCGGATACGCAGTATTTT. Amino acids: CSARGGVAGSDTQYF.